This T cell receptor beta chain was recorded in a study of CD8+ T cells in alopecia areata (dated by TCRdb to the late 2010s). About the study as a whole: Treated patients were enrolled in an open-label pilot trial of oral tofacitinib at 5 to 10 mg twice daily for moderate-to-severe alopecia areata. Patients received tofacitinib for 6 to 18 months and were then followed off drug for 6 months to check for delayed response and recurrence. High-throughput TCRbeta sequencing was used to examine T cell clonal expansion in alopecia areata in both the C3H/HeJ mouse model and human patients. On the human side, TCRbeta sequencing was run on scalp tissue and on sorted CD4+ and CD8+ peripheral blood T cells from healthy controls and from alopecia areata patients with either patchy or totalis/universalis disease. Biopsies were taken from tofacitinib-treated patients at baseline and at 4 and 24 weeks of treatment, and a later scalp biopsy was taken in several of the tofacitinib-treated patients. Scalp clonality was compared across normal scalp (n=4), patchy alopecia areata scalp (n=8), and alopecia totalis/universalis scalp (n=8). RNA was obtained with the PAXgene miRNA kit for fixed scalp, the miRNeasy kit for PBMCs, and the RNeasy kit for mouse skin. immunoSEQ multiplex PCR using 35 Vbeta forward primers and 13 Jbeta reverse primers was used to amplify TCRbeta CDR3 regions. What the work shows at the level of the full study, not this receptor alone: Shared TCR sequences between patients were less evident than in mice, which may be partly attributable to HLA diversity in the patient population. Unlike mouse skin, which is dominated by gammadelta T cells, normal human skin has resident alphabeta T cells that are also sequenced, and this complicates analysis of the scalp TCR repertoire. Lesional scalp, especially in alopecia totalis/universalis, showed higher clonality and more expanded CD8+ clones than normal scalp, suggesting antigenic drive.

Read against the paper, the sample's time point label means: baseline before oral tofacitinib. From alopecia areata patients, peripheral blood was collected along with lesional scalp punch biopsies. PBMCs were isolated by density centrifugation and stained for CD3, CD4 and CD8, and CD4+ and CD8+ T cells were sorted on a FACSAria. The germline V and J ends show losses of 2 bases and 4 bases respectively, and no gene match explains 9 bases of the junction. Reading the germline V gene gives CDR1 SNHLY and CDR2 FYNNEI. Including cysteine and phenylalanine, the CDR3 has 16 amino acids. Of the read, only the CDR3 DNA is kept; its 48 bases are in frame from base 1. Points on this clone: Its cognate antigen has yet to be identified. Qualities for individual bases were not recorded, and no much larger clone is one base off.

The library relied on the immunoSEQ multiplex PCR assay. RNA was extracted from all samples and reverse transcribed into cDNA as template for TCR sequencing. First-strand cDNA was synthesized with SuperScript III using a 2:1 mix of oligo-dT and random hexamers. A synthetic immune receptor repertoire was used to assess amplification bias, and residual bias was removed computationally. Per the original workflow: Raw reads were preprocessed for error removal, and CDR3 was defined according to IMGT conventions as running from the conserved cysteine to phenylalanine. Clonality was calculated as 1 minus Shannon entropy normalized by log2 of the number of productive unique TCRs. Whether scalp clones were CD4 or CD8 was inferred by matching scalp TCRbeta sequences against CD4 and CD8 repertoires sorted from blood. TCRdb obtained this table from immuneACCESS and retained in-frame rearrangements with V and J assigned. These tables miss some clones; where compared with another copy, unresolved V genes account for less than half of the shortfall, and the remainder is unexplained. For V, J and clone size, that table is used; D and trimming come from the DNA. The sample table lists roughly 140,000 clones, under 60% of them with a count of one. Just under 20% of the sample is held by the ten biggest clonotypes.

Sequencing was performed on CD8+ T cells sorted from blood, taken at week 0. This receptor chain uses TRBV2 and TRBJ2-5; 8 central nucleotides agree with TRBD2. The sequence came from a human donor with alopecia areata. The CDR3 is CASSEWSGGPGETQYF. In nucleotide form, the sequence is TGTGCCAGCAGTGAATGGAGCGGGGGCCCGGGAGAGACCCAGTACTTC.